This T cell receptor beta chain was sequenced for a study of T cell changes during pregnancy in multiple sclerosis. Trimming removed 1 base from V and 9 bases from J; junction bases left unmatched: 7. This CDR3 contains 15 residues. Germline assignment: CDR1 SGHTA and CDR2 FQGNSA. TCRdb keeps only in-frame clones here, not all; method: immunoSEQ multiplex PCR. The sample has 30,000 to 45,000 clones; over 90% are singletons. The chain is built from TRBV7-2 and TRBJ2-7; 12 bases map to TRBD2. The sequence was collected from a female donor in good health, enrolled as a control in a pregnancy study. Specimen: CD4+ T cells from peripheral blood mononuclear cells, collected after pregnancy. CDR3 residues: CASSLDLAGGPLQYF. Written as DNA, the CDR3 is TGTGCCAGCAGCTTAGACCTAGCGGGGGGGCCGTTGCAGTACTTC.